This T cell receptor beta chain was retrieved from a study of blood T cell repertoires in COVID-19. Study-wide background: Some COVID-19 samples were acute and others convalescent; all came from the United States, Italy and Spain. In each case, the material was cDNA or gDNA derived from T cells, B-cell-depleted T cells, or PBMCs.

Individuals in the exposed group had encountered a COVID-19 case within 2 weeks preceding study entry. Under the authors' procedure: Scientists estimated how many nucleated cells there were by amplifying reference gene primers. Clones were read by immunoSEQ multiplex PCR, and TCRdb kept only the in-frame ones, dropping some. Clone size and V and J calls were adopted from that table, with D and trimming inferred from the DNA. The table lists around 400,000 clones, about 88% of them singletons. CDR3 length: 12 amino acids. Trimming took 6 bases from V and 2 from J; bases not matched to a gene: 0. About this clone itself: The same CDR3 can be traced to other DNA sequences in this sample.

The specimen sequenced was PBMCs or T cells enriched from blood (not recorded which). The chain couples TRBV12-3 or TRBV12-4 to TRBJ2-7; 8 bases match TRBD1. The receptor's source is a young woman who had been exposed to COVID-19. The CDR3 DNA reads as TGTGCCAGCAGACAGGGGGCCTACGAGCAGTACTTC. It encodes CASRQGAYEQYF.